One and the same sample provided the 29 T cell receptor beta chains below, sequenced in a study of early T cells in non-severe SARS-CoV-2 infection. Via MiXCR, TCRdb re-called the 5' RACE reads, giving one row per CDR3 protein. The table has almost 85,000 distinct CDR3 sequences, around an eighth seen once. Sequenced: whole blood. The source of these receptors is an adult who was a healthcare worker with PCR-confirmed SARS-CoV-2 infection or an uninfected control (not recorded which).

This clonotype was observed at least ten times. The rearrangement joins TRBV13 to TRBJ2-2, with 7 bases aligning to TRBD1. Germline CDR1 and CDR2: PRHDT and FYEKMQ (reference sequence). Trimming cost V 3 bases and J 6 bases; bases outside gene matches: 4. The CDR3 is made up of 14 amino acids. In nucleotides, the CDR3 is TGTGCCAGCAGCTTGGACAGGTTCGCCGGGGAGCTGTTTTTT. Its translation: CASSLDRFAGELFF.

This clonotype was found many times. This CDR3 is CSARDSSYNSPLHF. The CDR3 region has the DNA TGCAGTGCTAGGGATAGCTCCTATAATTCACCCCTCCACTTT. The gene calls are TRBV20-1 and TRBJ1-6; D not certain. Germline CDR1 DFQATT, CDR2 SNEGSKA (reference sequence). This CDR3 spans 14 amino acids. The V end lost 3 bases, the J end lost 0 bases, and 6 bases lay between the germline ends.

The chain carries TRBV18 and TRBJ1-4; tentatively, D is TRBD1 (6 bases). The CDR3 runs 16 residues. Per germline, CDR1 KGHSH and CDR2 LQKENI. Deletions cut 3 bases from V and 1 base from J, with 12 bases between. CDR3 sequence reads: CASSPLRTETNEKLFF. CDR3 sequence (DNA): TGTGCCAGCTCACCGTTACGGACAGAAACTAATGAAAAACTGTTTTTT.

CDR3 in amino acids: CSASPLAVQETQYF. The CDR3 DNA follows: TGCAGTGCTAGTCCCCTAGCGGTCCAAGAGACCCAGTACTTC. This chain connects TRBV20-1 to TRBJ2-5; 7 bases are shared with TRBD2. This CDR3 region has 14 residues. Germline-derived CDR1 and CDR2 are DFQATT and SNEGSKA (reference sequence). V dropped 3 bases and J dropped 1; count of bases not matched to a gene: 5.

Many counts were recorded for this clonotype. The gene calls are TRBV20-1 and TRBJ1-4; unclear D gene. The CDR3 runs to 13 residues. Germline CDR1 is DFQATT and CDR2 is SNEGSKA (reference sequence). The V gene lost 3 bases and the J gene lost 5 bases, with 10 bases spanning the gap. CDR3: CSASFGPNEKLFF. For the CDR3, the DNA is TGCAGTGCTAGTTTCGGACCGAATGAAAAACTGTTTTTT.

This clonotype was seen ten or more times. V is TRBV12-3 or TRBV12-4 and J is TRBJ1-2; TRBD1 agrees at 8 bases. V shed 1 base, J shed 8 bases, and the junction held 15 bases outside the gene matches. The CDR3 is 17 amino acids. CDR3 DNA sequence: TGTGCCAGCAGTTTAGGCGTGGCAGGGGGCGCGAGACGCGGCTACACCTTC. Its translation is CASSLGVAGGARRGYTF.

This clonotype appeared a few times. The J gene is TRBJ1-6, the V gene TRBV12-3 or TRBV12-4; D is ambiguous. The CDR3 runs to 15 residues. V dropped 2 bases and J dropped 1 base, with 6 bases sitting between them. Here the CDR3 DNA reads TGTGCCAGCAGTTTAAGGAGATCCTATAATTCACCCCTCCACTTT. Protein sequence: CASSLRRSYNSPLHF.

The sample holds many counts of this clonotype. This chain connects TRBV19 to TRBJ1-2, with 9 bases that match TRBD1. Per germline, CDR1 LNHDA and CDR2 SQIVND (reference sequence). The CDR3 covers 17 residues. V lost 3 bases and J lost 4; bases outside the gene matches: 12. The CDR3 nucleotides read TGTGCCAGTAGTATCCTCCTCGGGACAGGGCACCTCTATGGCTACACCTTC. This sequence encodes CASSILLGTGHLYGYTF.

The V and J genes are TRBV29-1 and TRBJ2-3; possible D gene TRBD2, 5 bases. The V and J ends lost 6 bases and 0 bases respectively, with 10 bases between them. This CDR3 contains 13 residues. Germline V gene data show CDR1 as SQVTM and CDR2 as ANQGSEA. CDR3 bases: TGCAGCGTCCATCGGACTAGCACAGATACGCAGTATTTT. Encoded protein: CSVHRTSTDTQYF.

This clonotype was recorded at least ten times. The rearrangement joins TRBV19 to TRBJ2-7, with D possibly matching TRBD2 (5 bases). There are 14 residues in the CDR3. Germline CDR1 reads LNHDA; CDR2 reads SQIVND (reference sequence). Trimming pared 7 bases from V and 0 bases from J, leaving 13 bases between. The CDR3 loop reads CASKINGDSYEQYF. The CDR3 DNA sequence: TGTGCCAGTAAAATTAACGGGGACTCCTACGAGCAGTACTTC.

This clonotype was seen a few times. Relative to the germline gene, one junction end is altered; a read error may explain this. V gene TRBV20-1 combines with J gene TRBJ2-2, with a possible D match to TRBD1 (6 bases). The germline V gene has CDR1 DFQATT and CDR2 SNEGSKA (reference sequence). The CDR3 is 13 residues long. The CDR3 loop is CSAGDTKTGELFF. CDR3 bases: TGCAGTGCCGGGGACACGAAAACCGGGGAGCTGTTTTTT.

This clonotype was seen ten or more times. The chain couples TRBV19 to TRBJ2-2; unclear D gene. Germline lookup yields CDR1 LNHDA and CDR2 SQIVND (reference sequence). The CDR3 spans 12 residues. The DNA of the CDR3 is TGTGTTTGTGGACGCTCCACCGGGGAGCTGTTTTTT. As protein: CVCGRSTGELFF.

This chain uses TRBV5-1 with TRBJ2-1; D is ambiguous. CDR3 length: 15 amino acids. CDR1 and CDR2 from the germline V gene are SGHRS and YFSETQ. Trimming left V 0 bases short and J 0 bases short, with 7 bases between. The CDR3 loop reads CASSLDGVSYNEQFF. DNA for the CDR3: TGCGCCAGCAGCTTGGACGGTGTCTCCTACAATGAGCAGTTCTTC.

This clonotype has ten or more counts. J is TRBJ2-7 and V is TRBV7-3, with D possibly being TRBD1 (6 bases). CDR3 size: 13 residues. The V end was cut by 4 bases, the J end by 8 bases, with 15 bases between. Germline loops: CDR1 SGHTA, CDR2 FQGTGA. The CDR3 nucleotides read TGTGCCAGCAGCTCAACGACAGGCAGTCAGCAGTACTTC. Protein sequence: CASSSTTGSQQYF.

This clonotype was seen ten or more times. The rearrangement joins TRBV5-1 to TRBJ2-3; TRBD1 agrees at 7 bases. With V trimmed by 0 bases and J by 1 base, 2 bases remained unmatched. This CDR3 is 15 amino acids long. Germline CDR1 is SGHRS and CDR2 is YFSETQ. The CDR3 loop is CASSLVGQGTDTQYF. The CDR3 DNA reads TGCGCCAGCAGCTTGGTAGGACAGGGCACAGATACGCAGTATTTT.

There are a few counts of this clonotype. The chain joins TRBV27 to TRBJ2-7; D may be TRBD1 (6 bases). CDR3 length equals 14 residues. Germline V lookup: CDR1 MNHEY, CDR2 SMNVEV (reference sequence). Trimming cost V 2 bases and J 3 bases, with 11 bases left between them. The CDR3 DNA sequence: TGTGCCAGCAGTTTAGAACAGGGCATCTACGAGCAGTACTTC. Translation: CASSLEQGIYEQYF.

There are a few counts of this clonotype. This chain links TRBV9 with TRBJ2-7; 10 nucleotides align to TRBD1. CDR3 length equals 15 residues. V lost 3 bases and J lost 4; bases outside the gene matches: 7. Germline V gene lookup returns CDR1 SGDLS and CDR2 YYNGEE. CDR3: CASSARDRGWYEQYF. DNA of the CDR3: TGTGCCAGCAGCGCCCGGGACAGGGGTTGGTACGAGCAGTACTTC.

This clonotype was observed many times. The rearrangement uses TRBV19 and TRBJ2-7, with TRBD1 as a possible D gene (6 bases). The CDR3 spans 14 residues. In germline, CDR1 is LNHDA, CDR2 SQIVND (reference sequence). V dropped 6 bases and J dropped 4 bases, with 16 bases sitting between them. The CDR3 sequence is CASRVSGTRYEQYF. The DNA of the CDR3 is TGTGCCAGTAGGGTCTCCGGGACAAGATACGAGCAGTACTTC.

The CDR3 coding sequence is TGTGCCAGCAGCGTAGGCCCCCTGGATAACCATGAGCAGTTCTTC. Encoded protein: CASSVGPLDNHEQFF. The genes are TRBV7-3 and TRBJ2-1; D not certain. The germline V gene encodes CDR1 SGHTA and CDR2 FQGTGA. V was trimmed by 5 bases and J by 8 bases, leaving 19 bases between them. The CDR3 has 15 residues.

This clonotype has a handful of counts. This chain connects TRBV6-6 to TRBJ2-3; D is possibly TRBD1 or TRBD2 (5 bases each). CDR1 MNHNY and CDR2 SVGAGI come from the germline V gene (reference sequence). The CDR3 has 14 amino acids. V lost 7 bases and J lost 6, with 17 bases in between. The CDR3 DNA reads TGTGCCAGCAACCAACAGGCTAGCCCCGATACGCAGTATTTT. Translating gives CASNQQASPDTQYF.

This rearrangement joins TRBV29-1 to TRBJ1-3; perhaps TRBD1 as D (6 bases). Trimming shortened V by 6 bases and J by 3 bases, and 21 bases separated the two germline ends. CDR1 is SQVTM, CDR2 ANQGSEA, per germline. The CDR3 is 16 amino acids. In DNA, the CDR3 is TGCAGCGTCGACTATGGGATCGGGGGCAATGGAAACACCATATATTTT. This encodes CSVDYGIGGNGNTIYF.

This clonotype was found many times. This chain uses TRBV15 with TRBJ1-5; tentatively, D is TRBD1 (5 bases). The ends were cut back, 8 bases at V and 7 bases at J, with 21 bases in the middle. The CDR3 sequence is 15 residues long. Germline CDR1 is LNHNV and CDR2 is YYDKDF (reference sequence). This CDR3 is CATSVRLGPGQPQHF. CDR3 DNA sequence: TGTGCCACCTCAGTCAGGTTGGGGCCGGGGCAGCCCCAGCATTTT. The variable domain in full, completed from reference TRBV15 and TRBJ1-5, reads DAMVIQNPRYQVTQFGKPVTLSCSQTLNHNVMYWYQQKSSQAPKLLFHYYDKDFNNEADTPDNFQSRRPNTSFCFLDIRSPGLGDTAMYLCATSVRLGPGQPQHFGDGTRLSIL.

This chain uses TRBV27 with TRBJ2-5; 7 nucleotides agree with TRBD1. Looked up from germline, CDR1 is MNHEY and CDR2 is SMNVEV (reference sequence). Germline trimming cut 5 bases from V and 3 bases from J; bases unmatched to any gene: 9. The CDR3 totals 15 residues. The CDR3 protein is CASSPSRDREETQYF. The CDR3 DNA is TGTGCCAGCAGTCCTTCTCGCGACAGGGAAGAGACCCAGTACTTC.

This clonotype appeared many times. The genes are TRBV30 and TRBJ1-5, with D uncertain. Per germline, CDR1 GTSNPN and CDR2 SVGIG (reference sequence). The CDR3 extends over 15 amino acids. The V gene lost 2 bases and the J gene lost 5 bases, with 16 bases spanning the gap. DNA of the CDR3: TGTGCCTGGAGTCCCGGAGGTTTTTCCTATCAGCCCCAGCATTTT. Its translation is CAWSPGGFSYQPQHF.

In this sample, this clonotype turned up a few times. The gene calls are TRBV11-2 and TRBJ2-2, with D possibly TRBD2 on 6 matching bases. Germline CDR1 reads SGHAT; CDR2 reads FQNNGV. Trimming removed 5 bases at V and 2 bases at J, with 9 bases between. The CDR3 totals 14 residues. In DNA form, the CDR3 reads TGTGCCAGCAGCCGGGACTTCAACACCGGGGAGCTGTTTTTT. Encoded protein: CASSRDFNTGELFF.

This clonotype was counted many times. This rearrangement joins TRBV7-2 to TRBJ1-1; D not resolved. Trimming took off 6 bases at V and 3 bases at J, with 5 bases between the two ends. The germline V gene encodes CDR1 SGHTA and CDR2 FQGNSA. The CDR3 sequence is 11 residues long. CDR3 nucleotide sequence: TGTGCCAGCAGGGGTTACACTGAAGCTTTCTTT. Amino acids: CASRGYTEAFF.

This sequence joins TRBV29-1 and TRBJ2-5, with 9 bases aligning to TRBD1. CDR3 length: 12 amino acids. Trimming took 7 bases from V and 10 from J; bases not matched to a gene: 10. The germline CDR1 and CDR2 sequences are SQVTM and ANQGSEA. CDR3 in amino acids: CSAGGTGSLQYF. Here the CDR3 DNA reads TGCAGCGCTGGAGGGACAGGGTCGCTCCAGTACTTC.

DNA of the CDR3: TGTGCCAGCAGCGTAGATTTTAACTATGGCTACACCTTC. As protein: CASSVDFNYGYTF. This chain links TRBV9 with TRBJ1-2; D is ambiguous. V lost 0 bases, J lost 1 base, and 4 bases lay in between. This CDR3 has 13 amino acids. Germline loops: CDR1 SGDLS, CDR2 YYNGEE.

This clonotype appeared a few times. The rearrangement links TRBV29-1 to TRBJ2-1, with D unclear. This CDR3 contains 10 residues. The germline CDR1 and CDR2 sequences are SQVTM and ANQGSEA. V shed 7 bases and J shed 4 bases, with 5 bases lying between them. The CDR3 is CSAKYNEQFF. The CDR3 DNA reads TGCAGCGCCAAGTACAATGAGCAGTTCTTC.